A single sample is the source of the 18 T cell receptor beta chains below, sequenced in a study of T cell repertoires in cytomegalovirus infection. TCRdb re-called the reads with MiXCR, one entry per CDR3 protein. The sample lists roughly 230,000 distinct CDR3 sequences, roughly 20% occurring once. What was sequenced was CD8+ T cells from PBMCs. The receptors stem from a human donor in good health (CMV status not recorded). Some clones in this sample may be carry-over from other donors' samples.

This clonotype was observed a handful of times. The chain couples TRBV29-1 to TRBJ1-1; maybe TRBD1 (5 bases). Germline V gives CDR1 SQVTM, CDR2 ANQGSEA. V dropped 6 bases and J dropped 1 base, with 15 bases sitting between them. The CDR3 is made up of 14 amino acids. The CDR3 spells CSVGLFSPNTEAFF. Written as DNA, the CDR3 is TGCAGCGTGGGACTCTTTTCCCCGAACACTGAAGCTTTCTTT. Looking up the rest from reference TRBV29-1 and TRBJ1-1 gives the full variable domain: SAVISQKPSRDICQRGTSLTIQCQVDSQVTMMFWYRQQPGQSLTLIATANQGSEATYESGFVIDKFPISRPNLTFSTLTVSNMSPEDSSIYLCSVGLFSPNTEAFFGQGTRLTVV.

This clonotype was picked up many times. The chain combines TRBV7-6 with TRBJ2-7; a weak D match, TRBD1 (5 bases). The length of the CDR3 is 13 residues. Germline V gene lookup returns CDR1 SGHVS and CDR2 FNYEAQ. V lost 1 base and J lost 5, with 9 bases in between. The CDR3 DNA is TGTGCCAGCAGCTTAGGCAGGGTCAACGAGCAGTACTTC. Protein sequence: CASSLGRVNEQYF.

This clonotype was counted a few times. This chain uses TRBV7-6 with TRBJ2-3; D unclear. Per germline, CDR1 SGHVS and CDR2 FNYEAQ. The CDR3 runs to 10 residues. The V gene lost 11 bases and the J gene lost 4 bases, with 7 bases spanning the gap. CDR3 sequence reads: CAGTPDTQYF. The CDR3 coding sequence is TGTGCCGGAACGCCAGATACGCAGTATTTT.

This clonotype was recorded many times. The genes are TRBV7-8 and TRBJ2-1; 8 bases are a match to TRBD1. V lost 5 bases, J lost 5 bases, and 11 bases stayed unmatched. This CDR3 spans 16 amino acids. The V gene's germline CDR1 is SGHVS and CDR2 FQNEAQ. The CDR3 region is CASSLLDRVAHNEQFF. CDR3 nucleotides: TGTGCCAGCAGCCTGTTGGACAGGGTAGCCCACAATGAGCAGTTCTTC. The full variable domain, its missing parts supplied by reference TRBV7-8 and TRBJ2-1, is GAGVSQSPRYKVAKRGQDVALRCDPISGHVSLFWYQQALGQGPEFLTYFQNEAQLDKSGLPSDRFFAERPEGSVSTLKIQRTQQEDSAVYLCASSLLDRVAHNEQFFGPGTRLTVL.

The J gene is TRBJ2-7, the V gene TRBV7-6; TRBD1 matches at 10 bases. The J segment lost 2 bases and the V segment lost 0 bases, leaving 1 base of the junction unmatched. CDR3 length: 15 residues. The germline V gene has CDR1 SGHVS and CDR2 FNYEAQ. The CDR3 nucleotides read TGTGCCAGCAGCTTAGCCGGGACAGGGGCCTACGAGCAGTACTTC. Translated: CASSLAGTGAYEQYF.

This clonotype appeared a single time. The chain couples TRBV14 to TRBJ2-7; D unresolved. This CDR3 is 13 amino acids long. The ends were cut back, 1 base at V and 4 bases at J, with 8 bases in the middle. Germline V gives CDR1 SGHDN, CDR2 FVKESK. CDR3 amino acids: CASSQVGLYEQYF. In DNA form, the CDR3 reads TGTGCCAGCAGCCAAGTTGGGTTGTACGAGCAGTACTTC. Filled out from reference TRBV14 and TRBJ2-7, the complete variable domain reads EAGVTQFPSHSVIEKGQTVTLRCDPISGHDNLYWYRRVMGKEIKFLLHFVKESKQDESGMPNNRFLAERTGGTYSTLKVQPAELEDSGVYFCASSQVGLYEQYFGPGTRLTVT.

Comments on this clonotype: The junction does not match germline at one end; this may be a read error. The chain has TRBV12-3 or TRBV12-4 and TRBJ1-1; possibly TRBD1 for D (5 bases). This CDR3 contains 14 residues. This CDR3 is CANSFLGESTEAFF. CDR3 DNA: TGTGCCAACAGTTTTTTGGGGGAGAGCACTGAAGCTTTCTTT.

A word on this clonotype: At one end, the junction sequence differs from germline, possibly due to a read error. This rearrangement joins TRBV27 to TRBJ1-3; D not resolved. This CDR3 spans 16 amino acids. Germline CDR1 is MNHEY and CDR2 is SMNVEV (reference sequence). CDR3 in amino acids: CASRPAVVGLGYTIYF. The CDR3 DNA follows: TGTGCCAGCAGACCGGCAGTTGTGGGCCTTGGATACACCATATATTTT.

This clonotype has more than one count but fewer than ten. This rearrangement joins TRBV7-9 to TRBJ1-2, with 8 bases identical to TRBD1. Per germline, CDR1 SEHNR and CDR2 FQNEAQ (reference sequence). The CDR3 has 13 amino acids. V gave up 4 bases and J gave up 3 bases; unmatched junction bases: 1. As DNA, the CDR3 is TGTGCCAGCAGCTCGACAGGGGACTATGGCTACACCTTC. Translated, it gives CASSSTGDYGYTF.

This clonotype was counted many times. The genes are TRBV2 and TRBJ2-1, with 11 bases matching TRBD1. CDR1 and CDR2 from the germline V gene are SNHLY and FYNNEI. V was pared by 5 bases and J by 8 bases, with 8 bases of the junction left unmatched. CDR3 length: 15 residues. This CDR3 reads CASSSLDRGLYEQFF. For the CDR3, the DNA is TGTGCCAGCAGTTCTCTGGACAGGGGGCTTTATGAGCAGTTCTTC. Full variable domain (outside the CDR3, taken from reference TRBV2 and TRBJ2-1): EPEVTQTPSHQVTQMGQEVILRCVPISNHLYFYWYRQILGQKVEFLVSFYNNEISEKSEIFDDQFSVERPDGSNFTLKIRSTKLEDSAMYFCASSSLDRGLYEQFFGPGTRLTVL.

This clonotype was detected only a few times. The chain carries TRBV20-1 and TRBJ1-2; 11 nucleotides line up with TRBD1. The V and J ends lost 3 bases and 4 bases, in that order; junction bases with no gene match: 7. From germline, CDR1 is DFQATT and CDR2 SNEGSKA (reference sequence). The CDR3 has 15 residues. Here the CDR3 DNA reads TGCAGTGCTAGGGACTGGACAGGGGGCTTCTATGGCTACACCTTC. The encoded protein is CSARDWTGGFYGYTF.

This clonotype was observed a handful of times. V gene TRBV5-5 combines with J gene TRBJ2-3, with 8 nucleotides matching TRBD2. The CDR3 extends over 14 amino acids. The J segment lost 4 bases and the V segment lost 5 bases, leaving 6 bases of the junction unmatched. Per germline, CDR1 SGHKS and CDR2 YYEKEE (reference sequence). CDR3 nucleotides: TGTGCCAGCAGTTTTAGCGGGGCCGCAGATACGCAGTATTTT. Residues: CASSFSGAADTQYF. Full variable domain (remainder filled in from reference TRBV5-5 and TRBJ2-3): DAGVTQSPTHLIKTRGQQVTLRCSPISGHKSVSWYQQVLGQGPQFIFQYYEKEERGRGNFPDRFSARQFPNYSSELNVNALLLGDSALYLCASSFSGAADTQYFGPGTRLTVL.

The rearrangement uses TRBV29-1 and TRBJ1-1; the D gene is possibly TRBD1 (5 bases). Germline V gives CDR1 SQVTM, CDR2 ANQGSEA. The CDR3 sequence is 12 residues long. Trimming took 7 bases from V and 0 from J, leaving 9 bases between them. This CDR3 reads CSGHRLNTEAFF. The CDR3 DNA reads TGCAGCGGACACAGGTTGAACACTGAAGCTTTCTTT.

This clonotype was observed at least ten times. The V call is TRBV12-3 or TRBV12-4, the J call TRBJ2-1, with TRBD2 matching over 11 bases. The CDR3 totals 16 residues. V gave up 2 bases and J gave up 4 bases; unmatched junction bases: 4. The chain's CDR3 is CASSLTGLAVYNEQFF. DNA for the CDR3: TGTGCCAGCAGTTTAACGGGACTAGCGGTTTACAATGAGCAGTTCTTC.

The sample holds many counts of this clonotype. In DNA, the CDR3 is TGTGCCAGCAGTCCCCATTATGGACAGATAGCCTACGAGCAGTACTTC. Its protein product is CASSPHYGQIAYEQYF. The rearrangement uses TRBV7-9 and TRBJ2-7; TRBD1 is a possible D gene (6 bases). Germline V gene data show CDR1 as SEHNR and CDR2 as FQNEAQ (reference sequence). This CDR3 is built from 16 residues. Deletions cut 6 bases from V and 2 bases from J, with 20 bases between.

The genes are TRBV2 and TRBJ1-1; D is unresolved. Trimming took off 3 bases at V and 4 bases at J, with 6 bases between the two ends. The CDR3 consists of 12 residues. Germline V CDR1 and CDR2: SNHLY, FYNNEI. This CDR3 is CASSDTITEAFF. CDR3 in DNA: TGTGCCAGCAGTGACACAATCACTGAAGCTTTCTTT.

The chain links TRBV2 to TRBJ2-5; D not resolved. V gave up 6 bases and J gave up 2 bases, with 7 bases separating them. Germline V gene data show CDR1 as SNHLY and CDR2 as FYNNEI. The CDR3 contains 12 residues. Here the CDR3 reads CASRTTQETQYF. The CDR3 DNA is TGTGCCAGCAGGACGACTCAAGAGACCCAGTACTTC.

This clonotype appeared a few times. The CDR3 DNA reads TGCGCCAGCAGCTTGGCCGGGACCCAGCAAGATACGCAGTATTTT. Amino acids: CASSLAGTQQDTQYF. The gene calls are TRBV5-1 and TRBJ2-3; D tentatively fits TRBD1 or TRBD2 (5 bases each). Trimming took 0 bases from V and 5 from J, leaving 13 bases between them. In germline, CDR1 is SGHRS, CDR2 YFSETQ. The CDR3 spans 15 residues.